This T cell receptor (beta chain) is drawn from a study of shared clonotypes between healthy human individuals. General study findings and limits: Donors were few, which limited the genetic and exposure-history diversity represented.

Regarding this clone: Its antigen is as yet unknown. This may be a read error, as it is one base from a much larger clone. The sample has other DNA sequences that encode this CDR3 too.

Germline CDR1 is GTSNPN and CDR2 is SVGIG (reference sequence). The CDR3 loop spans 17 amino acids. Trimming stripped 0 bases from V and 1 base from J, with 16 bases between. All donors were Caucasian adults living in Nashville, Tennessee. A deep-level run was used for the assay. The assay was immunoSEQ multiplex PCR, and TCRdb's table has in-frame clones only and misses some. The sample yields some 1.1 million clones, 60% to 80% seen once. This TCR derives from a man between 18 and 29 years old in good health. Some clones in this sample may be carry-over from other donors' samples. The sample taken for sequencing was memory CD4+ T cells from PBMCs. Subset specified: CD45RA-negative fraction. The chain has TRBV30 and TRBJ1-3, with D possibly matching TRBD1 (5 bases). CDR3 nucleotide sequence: TGTGCCTGGAGTGTTAGGGGTCGGTATATTTCTGGAAACACCATATATTTT. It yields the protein CAWSVRGRYISGNTIYF.